This T cell receptor beta chain was captured by sequencing in a study of cytomegalovirus exposure and HLA in healthy donors. General study findings and limits: Upon later analysis, TCR association rates were observed to vary by HLA locus, being highest for DRB1 and lowest for HLA-C.

Only a few counts were recorded for this clone. Antigen unknown. All donors participated as healthy donors of bone marrow. Both 60 Vbeta primers and 13 Jbeta primers went into the PCR. Produced via immunoSEQ multiplex PCR; TCRdb's table is partial and in-frame only. The sample has fewer than 250,000 clones; approximately 80% are singletons. Input material: PBMCs. This TCR was sampled from a boy younger than 10 in good health and CMV-seronegative.

The CDR3 nucleotides are TGTGCCTGGAGTTTGTCGGTAACAACTAATGAAAAACTGTTTTTT. Its protein product is CAWSLSVTTNEKLFF. The gene calls are TRBV30 and TRBJ1-4, with no clear D. The V end lost 2 bases, the J end lost 0 bases, and 10 bases lay between the germline ends. Germline assignment: CDR1 GTSNPN and CDR2 SVGIG (reference sequence). This CDR3 spans 15 amino acids.